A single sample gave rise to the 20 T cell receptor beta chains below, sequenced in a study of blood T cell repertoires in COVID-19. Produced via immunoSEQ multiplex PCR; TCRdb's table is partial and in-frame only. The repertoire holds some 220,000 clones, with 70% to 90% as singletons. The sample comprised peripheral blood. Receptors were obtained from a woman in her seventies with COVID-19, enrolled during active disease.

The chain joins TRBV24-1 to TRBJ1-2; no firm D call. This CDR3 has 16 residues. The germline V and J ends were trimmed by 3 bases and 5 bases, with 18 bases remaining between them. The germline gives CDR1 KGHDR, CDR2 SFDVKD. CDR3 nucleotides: TGTGCCACCAGTGATCCGGGGATAAGGCACCTATATGGCTACACCTTC. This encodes CATSDPGIRHLYGYTF.

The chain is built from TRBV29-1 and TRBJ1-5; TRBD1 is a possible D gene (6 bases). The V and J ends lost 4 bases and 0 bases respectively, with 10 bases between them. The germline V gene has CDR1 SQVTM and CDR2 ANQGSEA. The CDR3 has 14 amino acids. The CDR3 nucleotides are TGCAGCGTTGGGACAGCAAATAGCAATCAGCCCCAGCATTTT. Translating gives CSVGTANSNQPQHF.

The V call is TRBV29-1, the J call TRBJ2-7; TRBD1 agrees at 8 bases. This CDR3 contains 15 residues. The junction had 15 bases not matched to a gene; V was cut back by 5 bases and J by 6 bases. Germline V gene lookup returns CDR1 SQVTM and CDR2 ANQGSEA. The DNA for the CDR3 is TGCAGCGTTAACAGAGGACAGGGCCATGAGGGCGAGCAGTACTTC. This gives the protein CSVNRGQGHEGEQYF.

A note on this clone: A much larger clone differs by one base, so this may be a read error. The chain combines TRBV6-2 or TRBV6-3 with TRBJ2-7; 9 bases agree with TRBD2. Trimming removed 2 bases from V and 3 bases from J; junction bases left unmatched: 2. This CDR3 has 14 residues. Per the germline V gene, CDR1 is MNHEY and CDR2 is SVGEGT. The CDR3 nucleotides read TGTGCCAGCAGTTACGCTAGCGGGATCTACGAGCAGTACTTC. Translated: CASSYASGIYEQYF.

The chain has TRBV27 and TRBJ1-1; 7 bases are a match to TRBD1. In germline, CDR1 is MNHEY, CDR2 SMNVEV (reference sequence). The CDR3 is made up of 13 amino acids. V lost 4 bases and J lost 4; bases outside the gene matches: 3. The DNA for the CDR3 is TGTGCCAGCAGTTCCTACAGGGGCACTGAAGCTTTCTTT. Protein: CASSSYRGTEAFF.

DNA of the CDR3: TGCGCCAGCAGCTTTGGACAGGAATCGAACACTGAAGCTTTCTTT. Protein: CASSFGQESNTEAFF. The chain is built from TRBV5-1 and TRBJ1-1, with TRBD1 matching 7 bases. CDR1 is SGHRS, CDR2 YFSETQ, per germline. Germline trimming cut 2 bases from V and 1 base from J; bases unmatched to any gene: 5. This CDR3 has 15 amino acids.

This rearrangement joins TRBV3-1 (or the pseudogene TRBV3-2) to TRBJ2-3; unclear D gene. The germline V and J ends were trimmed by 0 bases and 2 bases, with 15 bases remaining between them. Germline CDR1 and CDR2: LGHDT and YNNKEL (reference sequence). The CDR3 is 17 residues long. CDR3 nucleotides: TGTGCCAGCAGCCAAGATCCACGTGAGGCGAACACAGATACGCAGTATTTT. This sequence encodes CASSQDPREANTDTQYF.

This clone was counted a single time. The CDR3 DNA follows: TGTGCCAGTAGTGCTGCTGGGACAGGGTATGGCTACACCTTC. This gives the protein CASSAAGTGYGYTF. V gene TRBV19 combines with J gene TRBJ1-2, with 9 nucleotides matching TRBD1. The V segment lost 5 bases and the J segment 5 bases; nucleotides outside the gene matches: 6. There are 14 residues in the CDR3. CDR1 is LNHDA, CDR2 SQIVND, per germline (reference sequence).

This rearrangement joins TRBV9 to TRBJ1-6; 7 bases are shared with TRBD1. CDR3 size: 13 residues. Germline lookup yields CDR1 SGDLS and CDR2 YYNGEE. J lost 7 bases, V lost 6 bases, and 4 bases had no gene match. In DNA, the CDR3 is TGTGCCAGCAATCAGGGGGTCAATTCACCCCTCCACTTT. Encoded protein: CASNQGVNSPLHF.

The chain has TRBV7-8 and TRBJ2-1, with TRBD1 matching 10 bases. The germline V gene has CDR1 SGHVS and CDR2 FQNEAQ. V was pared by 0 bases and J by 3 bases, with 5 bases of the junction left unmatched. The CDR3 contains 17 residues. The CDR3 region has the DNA TGTGCCAGCAGCTTAGCGTGGGACAGGGGCTTCTACAATGAGCAGTTCTTC. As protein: CASSLAWDRGFYNEQFF.

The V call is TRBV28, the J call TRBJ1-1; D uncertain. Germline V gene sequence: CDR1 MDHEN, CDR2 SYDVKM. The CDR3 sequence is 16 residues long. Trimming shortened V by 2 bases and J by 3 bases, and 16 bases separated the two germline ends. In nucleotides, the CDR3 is TGTGCCAGCAGTTTAGTCCGTATTCGGTCGGACACTGAAGCTTTCTTT. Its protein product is CASSLVRIRSDTEAFF.

The CDR3 DNA reads as TGTGCCAGCAGCCAAGATACGACAGAAAATCAGCCCCAGCATTTT. Translation gives CASSQDTTENQPQHF. The V and J genes are TRBV3-1 (or the pseudogene TRBV3-2) and TRBJ1-5, with a tentative D call TRBD1 (5 bases). The CDR3 is 15 residues long. With 0 bases removed from V and 4 bases from J, the gap between germline ends came to 10 bases. The germline gives CDR1 LGHDT, CDR2 YNNKEL (reference sequence).

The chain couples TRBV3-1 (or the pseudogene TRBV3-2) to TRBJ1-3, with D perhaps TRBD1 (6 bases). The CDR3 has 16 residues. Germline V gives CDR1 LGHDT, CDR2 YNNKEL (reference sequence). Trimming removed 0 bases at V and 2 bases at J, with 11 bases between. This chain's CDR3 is CASSQDRGGAGNTIYF. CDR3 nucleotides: TGTGCCAGCAGCCAAGATCGAGGGGGAGCTGGAAACACCATATATTTT.

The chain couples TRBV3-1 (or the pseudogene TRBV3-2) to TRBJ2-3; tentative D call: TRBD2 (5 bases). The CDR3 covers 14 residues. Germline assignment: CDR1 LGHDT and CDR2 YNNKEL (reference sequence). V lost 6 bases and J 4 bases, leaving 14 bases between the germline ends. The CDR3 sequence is CASSPLRTPDTQYF. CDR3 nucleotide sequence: TGTGCCAGCAGTCCTTTGAGGACTCCAGATACGCAGTATTTT.

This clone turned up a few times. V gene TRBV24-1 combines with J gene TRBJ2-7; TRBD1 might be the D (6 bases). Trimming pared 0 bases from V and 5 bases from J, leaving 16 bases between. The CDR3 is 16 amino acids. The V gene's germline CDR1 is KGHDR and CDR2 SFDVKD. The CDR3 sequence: CATSDLKSRGSHEQYF. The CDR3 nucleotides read TGTGCCACCAGTGATTTGAAGAGCAGGGGTTCCCACGAGCAGTACTTC.

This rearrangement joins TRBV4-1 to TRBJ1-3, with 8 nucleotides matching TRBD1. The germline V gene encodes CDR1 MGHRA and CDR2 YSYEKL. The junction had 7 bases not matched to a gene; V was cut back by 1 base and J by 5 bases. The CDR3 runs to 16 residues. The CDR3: CASSQGSSRGRNTIYF. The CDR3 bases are TGCGCCAGCAGCCAAGGAAGCAGCAGGGGGCGAAACACCATATATTTT.

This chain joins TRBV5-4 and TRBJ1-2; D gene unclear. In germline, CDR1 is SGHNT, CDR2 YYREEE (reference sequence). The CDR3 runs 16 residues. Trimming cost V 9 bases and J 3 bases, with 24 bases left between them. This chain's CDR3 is CAIRMEQPKKDYGYTF. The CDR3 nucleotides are TGTGCCATCAGGATGGAGCAACCAAAAAAAGACTATGGCTACACCTTC. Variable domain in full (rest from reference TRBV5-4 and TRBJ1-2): ETGVTQSPTHLIKTRGQQVTLRCSSQSGHNTVSWYQQALGQGPQFIFQYYREEENGRGNFPPRFSGLQFPNYSSELNVNALELDDSALYLCAIRMEQPKKDYGYTFGSGTRLTVV.

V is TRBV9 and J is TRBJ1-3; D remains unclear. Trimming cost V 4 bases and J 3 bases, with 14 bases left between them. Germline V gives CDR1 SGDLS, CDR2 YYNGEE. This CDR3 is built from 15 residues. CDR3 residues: CASSREGLGGNTIYF. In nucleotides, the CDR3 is TGTGCCAGCAGCCGGGAGGGCCTCGGTGGAAACACCATATATTTT.

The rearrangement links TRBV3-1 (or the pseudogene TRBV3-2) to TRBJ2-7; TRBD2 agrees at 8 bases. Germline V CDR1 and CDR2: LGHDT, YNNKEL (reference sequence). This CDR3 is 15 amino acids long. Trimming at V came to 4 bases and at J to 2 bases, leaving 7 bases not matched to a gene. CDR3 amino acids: CASSPLAENPYEQYF. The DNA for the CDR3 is TGTGCCAGCAGCCCACTAGCGGAGAACCCCTACGAGCAGTACTTC.

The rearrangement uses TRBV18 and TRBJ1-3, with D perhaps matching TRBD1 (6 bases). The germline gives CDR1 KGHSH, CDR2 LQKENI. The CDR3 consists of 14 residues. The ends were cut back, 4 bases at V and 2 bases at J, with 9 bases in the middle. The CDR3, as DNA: TGTGCCAGCTCACGAGGGGACACTGGAAACACCATATATTTT. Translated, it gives CASSRGDTGNTIYF. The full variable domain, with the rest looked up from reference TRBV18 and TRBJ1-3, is NAGVMQNPRHLVRRRGQEARLRCSPMKGHSHVYWYRQLPEEGLKFMVYLQKENIIDESGMPKERFSAEFPKEGPSILRIQQVVRGDSAAYFCASSRGDTGNTIYFGEGSWLTVV.